Presented here are 30 T cell receptor beta chains from one specimen sequenced in a study of blood T cell repertoires in COVID-19. Libraries were prepared by immunoSEQ multiplex PCR; TCRdb keeps only in-frame clonotypes and omits some of them. Among some 530,000 clones, about nine tenths were seen once, and the ten largest hold 6.5% to 9.5%. Input material: PBMCs or T cells enriched from blood (not recorded which). Source of these receptors: a woman between 55 and 75 years old who had recovered from COVID-19.

The CDR3 DNA reads TGTGCCAGCAGATGGTCAGGGGCGGATGAAGCTTTCTTT. This sequence encodes CASRWSGADEAFF. The rearrangement uses TRBV25-1 and TRBJ1-1, with D maybe TRBD1 (6 bases). Per germline, CDR1 MGHDK and CDR2 SYGVNS. The CDR3 length is 13 residues. V lost 6 bases to trimming and J lost 7 bases, with 15 bases between them.

This chain joins TRBV2 and TRBJ2-3; TRBD2 matches at 7 bases. The CDR3 consists of 14 residues. Per germline, CDR1 SNHLY and CDR2 FYNNEI. Unmatched junction bases numbered 7, after V lost 8 bases and J lost 2 bases. CDR3 in DNA: TGTGCCAGCGGGAGGGCTAGTTCCACAGATACGCAGTATTTT. Translation gives CASGRASSTDTQYF.

This clone was seen a single time. This chain links TRBV7-2 with TRBJ2-7, with D perhaps matching TRBD2 (6 bases). Trimming took 3 bases from V and 4 from J, leaving 16 bases between them. The CDR3 spans 15 residues. The germline CDR1 and CDR2 sequences are SGHTA and FQGNSA. CDR3 nucleotides: TGTGCCAGCAGCTTCCTGTTGGGGGGTGTTTACGAGCAGTACTTC. It yields the protein CASSFLLGGVYEQYF.

This clone was found a few times. The V gene is TRBV19, the J gene TRBJ1-5; 10 bases match TRBD1. Germline-derived CDR1 and CDR2 are LNHDA and SQIVND (reference sequence). CDR3 length equals 14 residues. Trimming at V came to 7 bases and at J to 7 bases, leaving 7 bases not matched to a gene. The CDR3 DNA follows: TGTGCCAGTATCCCGGGACAGGGGACCCAGCCCCAGCATTTT. It yields the protein CASIPGQGTQPQHF.

V and J are TRBV25-1 and TRBJ1-2; D perhaps matches TRBD1 (6 bases). V shed 3 bases and J shed 8 bases, with 19 bases lying between them. CDR3 length equals 15 residues. Germline V gene lookup returns CDR1 MGHDK and CDR2 SYGVNS. The CDR3 bases are TGTGCCAGCAGTGACCCGGGACACGGCTCGGAGGGCTACACCTTC. Its protein product is CASSDPGHGSEGYTF.

This clone was recorded a few times. The chain recombines TRBV24-1 with TRBJ2-2, with TRBD1 matching 9 bases. This CDR3 has 15 amino acids. The germline CDR1 and CDR2 sequences are KGHDR and SFDVKD. Trimming removed 5 bases from V and 9 bases from J; junction bases left unmatched: 9. Written as DNA, the CDR3 is TGTGCCACCAGTGGGGTTGGACAGGGGCCCCGGGAGCTGTTTTTT. Its protein product is CATSGVGQGPRELFF.

This sequence joins TRBV7-2 and TRBJ1-2; D uncertain. V was shortened by 1 base and J by 4 bases, with 7 bases between the two germline ends. The CDR3 has 13 amino acids. CDR1 is SGHTA, CDR2 FQGNSA, per germline. The CDR3 loop is CASSLEQAYGYTF. DNA for the CDR3: TGTGCCAGCAGCTTAGAGCAGGCCTATGGCTACACCTTC.

CDR3 protein: CASSRTLNYGYTF. Written as DNA, the CDR3 is TGTGCCAGCAGTCGGACACTTAACTATGGCTACACCTTC. The rearrangement links TRBV27 to TRBJ1-2, with D possibly being TRBD1 (5 bases). Germline CDR1 and CDR2: MNHEY and SMNVEV (reference sequence). Trimming took off 5 bases at V and 1 base at J, with 8 bases between the two ends. The length of the CDR3 is 13 residues.

This rearrangement joins TRBV7-2 to TRBJ2-2; D is possibly TRBD1 (6 bases). CDR1 and CDR2 (germline): SGHTA, FQGNSA. V lost 5 bases, J lost 6 bases, and 16 bases lay in between. The CDR3 has 15 residues. The CDR3 DNA follows: TGTGCCAGCAGCGTCCGGGCTCAGGGGTCCGGGGAGCTGTTTTTT. It is translated as CASSVRAQGSGELFF. The full variable domain, its missing parts supplied by reference TRBV7-2 and TRBJ2-2, is GAGVSQSPSNKVTEKGKDVELRCDPISGHTALYWYRQSLGQGLEFLIYFQGNSAPDKSGLPSDRFSAERTGGSVSTLTIQRTQQEDSAVYLCASSVRAQGSGELFFGEGSRLTVL.

The genes are TRBV7-9 and TRBJ1-1; D possibly corresponds to TRBD1 (6 bases). The germline CDR1 and CDR2 sequences are SEHNR and FQNEAQ (reference sequence). This CDR3 is built from 17 residues. Trimming left V 5 bases short and J 3 bases short, with 22 bases between. The CDR3 DNA sequence: TGTGCCAGCAGCCTTAGGGGGATGGGGTCGGTAGACACTGAAGCTTTCTTT. Residues: CASSLRGMGSVDTEAFF.

The rearrangement uses TRBV4-2 and TRBJ2-4; D gene uncertain. This CDR3 is 13 amino acids long. Trimming removed 0 bases at V and 4 bases at J, with 4 bases between. Germline CDR1 LGHNA, CDR2 YNFKEQ. The CDR3 DNA reads TGTGCCAGCAGCCAAGAACGGAAAAACATTCAGTACTTC. It codes for CASSQERKNIQYF.

The chain recombines TRBV19 with TRBJ2-2; no firm D call. CDR1 is LNHDA, CDR2 SQIVND, per germline (reference sequence). CDR3 size: 15 residues. V was cut by 8 bases and J by 6 bases, with 19 bases left in between. The CDR3 DNA is TGTGCCAGTCGCTCCGAGGTGCTAGGATCCGGGGAGCTGTTTTTT. Its translation: CASRSEVLGSGELFF.

A few counts support this clone. The chain joins TRBV2 to TRBJ1-5; D is perhaps TRBD1 (6 bases). Germline V lookup: CDR1 SNHLY, CDR2 FYNNEI. Trimming stripped 4 bases from V and 4 bases from J, with 11 bases between. The CDR3 loop spans 14 amino acids. The CDR3 nucleotides are TGTGCCAGCAGTGGACACAGGGATAATCAGCCCCAGCATTTT. This codes for CASSGHRDNQPQHF.

The rearrangement links TRBV6-5 to TRBJ1-3; 9 nucleotides line up with TRBD1. CDR3 size: 15 residues. V lost 6 bases and J lost 2; bases outside the gene matches: 5. Germline CDR1 and CDR2: MNHEY and SVGAGI. This chain's CDR3 is CASRPTGGPGNTIYF. The CDR3 DNA reads as TGTGCCAGCAGGCCTACAGGGGGCCCTGGAAACACCATATATTTT.

The chain links TRBV18 to TRBJ2-1; 8 nucleotides agree with TRBD2. Per the germline V gene, CDR1 is KGHSH and CDR2 is LQKENI. V lost 3 bases, J lost 7 bases, and 5 bases stayed unmatched. The CDR3 sequence is 14 residues long. In nucleotides, the CDR3 is TGTGCCAGCTCACCTAGCGGGGTCGGGAATGAGCAGTTCTTC. This translates into CASSPSGVGNEQFF.

Details on this clone: At the DNA level, this CDR3 is encoded by other sequences in the same sample as well. This sequence joins TRBV5-1 and TRBJ2-3; 8 bases map to TRBD2. The CDR3 spans 14 residues. V shed 1 base and J 4 bases; nucleotides not matched to a gene: 2. The V gene's germline CDR1 is SGHRS and CDR2 YFSETQ. For the CDR3, the DNA is TGCGCCAGCAGCTTGAGCGGGGGAGCAGATACGCAGTATTTT. Amino acids: CASSLSGGADTQYF.

This chain uses TRBV10-3 with TRBJ1-3; 8 positions agree with TRBD1. The CDR3 contains 14 residues. Germline CDR1 is ENHRY and CDR2 is SYGVKD. Trimming cost V 2 bases and J 4 bases; bases outside gene matches: 1. The CDR3 sequence: CAISEGQGGNTIYF. CDR3 DNA: TGTGCCATCAGTGAGGGACAGGGCGGAAACACCATATATTTT.

This chain joins TRBV11-3 and TRBJ2-2, with a tentative D call TRBD1 (6 bases). Trimming shortened V by 7 bases and J by 1 base, and 13 bases separated the two germline ends. Germline CDR1 SGHNT, CDR2 YENEEA. The CDR3 sequence is 15 residues long. The CDR3 loop is CASTSRTENTGELFF. The CDR3 DNA is TGTGCCAGCACCTCGAGGACAGAGAACACCGGGGAGCTGTTTTTT.

The chain uses TRBV7-2 and TRBJ1-1; D unresolved. Trimming removed 0 bases at V and 1 base at J, with 15 bases between. CDR1 and CDR2 from the germline V gene are SGHTA and FQGNSA. This CDR3 is built from 17 residues. The CDR3 DNA sequence: TGTGCCAGCAGCTTAGCCCCTGGAATGACTTGGAACACTGAAGCTTTCTTT. This gives the protein CASSLAPGMTWNTEAFF. Full variable domain (missing parts from reference TRBV7-2 and TRBJ1-1): GAGVSQSPSNKVTEKGKDVELRCDPISGHTALYWYRQSLGQGLEFLIYFQGNSAPDKSGLPSDRFSAERTGGSVSTLTIQRTQQEDSAVYLCASSLAPGMTWNTEAFFGQGTRLTVV.

The chain recombines TRBV12-5 with TRBJ2-3; 8 bases match TRBD1. The germline V gene encodes CDR1 LGHNT and CDR2 FRNRAP. Unmatched junction bases numbered 4, after V lost 6 bases and J lost 2 bases. CDR3 length: 14 amino acids. CDR3 sequence reads: CASGWDRFTDTQYF. Here the CDR3 DNA reads TGTGCTAGTGGATGGGACAGGTTCACAGATACGCAGTATTTT.

The chain links TRBV6-6 to TRBJ1-4, with D unresolved. The CDR3 runs 17 residues. Germline lookup yields CDR1 MNHNY and CDR2 SVGAGI (reference sequence). V lost 5 bases, J lost 2 bases, and 18 bases lay in between. The CDR3 loop is CASSLPITWRTNEKLFF. As DNA, the CDR3 is TGTGCCAGCAGTCTCCCTATCACTTGGAGGACTAATGAAAAACTGTTTTTT.

The chain carries TRBV6-5 and TRBJ1-2; no definite D call. Germline CDR1 MNHEY, CDR2 SVGAGI. This CDR3 has 13 amino acids. V dropped 6 bases and J dropped 4 bases, with 12 bases sitting between them. CDR3 region: CASRYGLSYGYTF. The CDR3 coding sequence is TGTGCCAGCAGATATGGACTTTCCTATGGCTACACCTTC.

The V and J genes are TRBV5-4 and TRBJ2-2; maybe TRBD2 (7 bases). The V end lost 4 bases, the J end lost 5 bases, and 9 bases lay between the germline ends. The CDR3 is 13 residues long. Germline loops: CDR1 SGHNT, CDR2 YYREEE (reference sequence). CDR3 residues: CASSRGGTGELFF. CDR3 sequence (DNA): TGTGCCAGCAGCAGGGGGGGGACCGGGGAGCTGTTTTTT.

This chain connects TRBV5-1 to TRBJ2-3; TRBD2 matches at 16 bases. The CDR3 sequence is 18 residues long. Germline CDR1 and CDR2: SGHRS and YFSETQ. Germline trimming cut 3 bases from V and 0 bases from J; bases unmatched to any gene: 4. CDR3 bases: TGCGCCAGCAGCTGGGGACTAGCGGGGGGGAGAAGCACAGATACGCAGTATTTT. Translation gives CASSWGLAGGRSTDTQYF.

The V call is TRBV10-3, the J call TRBJ2-6, with 8 bases identical to TRBD2. CDR3 length: 18 amino acids. Looked up from germline, CDR1 is ENHRY and CDR2 is SYGVKD. V was pared by 6 bases and J by 4 bases, with 14 bases of the junction left unmatched. This chain's CDR3 is CAISGSPTGGLGANVLTF. CDR3 nucleotides: TGTGCCATCAGCGGTTCCCCAACGGGGGGGCTAGGGGCCAACGTCCTGACTTTC.

The gene calls are TRBV7-7 and TRBJ2-5; 16 positions agree with TRBD2. Germline V gene sequence: CDR1 SSHAT, CDR2 FNYEAQ (reference sequence). CDR3 length: 17 amino acids. The trim removed 6 bases at V and 1 base at J, leaving 5 bases unmatched. The CDR3 bases are TGTGCCAGCAGTCCCGGGACTAGCGGGGGGGCCCAAGAGACCCAGTACTTC. Encoded protein: CASSPGTSGGAQETQYF.

The chain employs TRBV5-1 and TRBJ1-1; no firm D call. The ends were cut back, 4 bases at V and 10 bases at J, with 20 bases in the middle. Per the germline V gene, CDR1 is SGHRS and CDR2 is YFSETQ. The CDR3 has 14 amino acids. The CDR3 spells CASSARQGELLAFF. The CDR3 region has the DNA TGCGCCAGCAGCGCACGACAAGGTGAGCTGCTAGCTTTCTTT.

This rearrangement joins TRBV6-4 to TRBJ1-2; possibly TRBD1 for D (6 bases). CDR3 length equals 15 residues. Per the germline V gene, CDR1 is MRHNA and CDR2 is SNTAGT. Trimming stripped 0 bases from V and 7 bases from J, with 15 bases between. This CDR3 reads CASSDSNQGRGGYTF. DNA for the CDR3: TGTGCCAGCAGTGACTCGAACCAGGGGAGAGGTGGCTACACCTTC.

This sequence joins TRBV4-1 and TRBJ1-2, with D unclear. V was shortened by 2 bases and J by 0 bases, with 10 bases between the two germline ends. This CDR3 spans 15 amino acids. Germline loops: CDR1 MGHRA, CDR2 YSYEKL. DNA of the CDR3: TGCGCCAGCAGCCAATCGGACTCAACTAACTATGGCTACACCTTC. Translation gives CASSQSDSTNYGYTF.

This clone has just a few counts. This sequence joins TRBV9 and TRBJ2-2; TRBD1 might be the D (6 bases). The CDR3 contains 16 residues. V was clipped by 0 bases and J by 0 bases, with 9 bases between them. Per the germline V gene, CDR1 is SGDLS and CDR2 is YYNGEE. As DNA, the CDR3 is TGTGCCAGCAGCGTAGGATGGACAGCGAACACCGGGGAGCTGTTTTTT. Protein sequence: CASSVGWTANTGELFF.